These 2 T cell receptor beta chains originate from one sample sequenced in a study of T cell repertoires in cytomegalovirus infection. From the reads, TCRdb called clonotypes with MiXCR, one entry per CDR3 protein. The profile shows around 710,000 distinct CDR3 sequences, roughly 29% of them singletons. These receptors' targets are unknown. The specimen was cultured CD8+ T cells from PBMCs, collected from culture after CMV antigen stimulation. The receptors were sampled from a human donor in good health (CMV status not recorded). Some clones in this sample may be carry-over from other donors' samples.

This sequence joins TRBV5-6 and TRBJ1-2; 8 bases align to TRBD1. The CDR3 has 15 amino acids. CDR1 and CDR2 from the germline V gene are SGHDT and YYEEEE. V lost 2 bases to trimming and J lost 2 bases; unmatched junction nucleotides: 5. CDR3 region: CASSFPTGENYGYTF. CDR3 nucleotides: TGTGCCAGCAGCTTTCCGACAGGGGAGAACTATGGCTACACCTTC.

This clonotype has a handful of counts. V is TRBV4-1 and J is TRBJ2-1, with D maybe TRBD2 (7 bases). The CDR3 runs 15 residues. V gave up 1 base and J gave up 5 bases, with 12 bases separating them. From germline, CDR1 is MGHRA and CDR2 YSYEKL. The CDR3 region is CASSQGGGWDNEQFF. As DNA, the CDR3 is TGCGCCAGCAGCCAAGGCGGGGGCTGGGACAATGAGCAGTTCTTC.